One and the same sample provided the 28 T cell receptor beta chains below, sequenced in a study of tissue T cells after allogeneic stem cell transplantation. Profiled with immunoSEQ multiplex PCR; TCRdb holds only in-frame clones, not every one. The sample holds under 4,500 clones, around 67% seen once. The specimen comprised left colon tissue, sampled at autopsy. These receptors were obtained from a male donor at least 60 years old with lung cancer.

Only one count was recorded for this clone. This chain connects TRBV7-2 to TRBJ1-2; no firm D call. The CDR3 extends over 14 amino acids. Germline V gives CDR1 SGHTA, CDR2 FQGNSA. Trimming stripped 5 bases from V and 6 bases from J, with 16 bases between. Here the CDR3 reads CASSPQNGLHGYTF. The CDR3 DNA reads TGTGCCAGCAGCCCCCAAAACGGTCTGCATGGCTACACCTTC.

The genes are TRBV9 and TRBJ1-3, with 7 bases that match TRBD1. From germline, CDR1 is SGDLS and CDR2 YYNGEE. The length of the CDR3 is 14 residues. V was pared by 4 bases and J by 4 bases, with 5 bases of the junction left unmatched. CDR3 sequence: CASSTTGVGNTIYF. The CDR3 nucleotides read TGTGCCAGCAGCACTACAGGGGTCGGAAACACCATATATTTT.

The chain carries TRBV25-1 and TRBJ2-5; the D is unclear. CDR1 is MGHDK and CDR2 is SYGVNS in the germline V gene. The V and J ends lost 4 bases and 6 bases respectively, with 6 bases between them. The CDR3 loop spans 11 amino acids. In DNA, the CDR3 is TGTGCCAGCAGTGGAGGAAAGACCCAGTACTTC. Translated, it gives CASSGGKTQYF.

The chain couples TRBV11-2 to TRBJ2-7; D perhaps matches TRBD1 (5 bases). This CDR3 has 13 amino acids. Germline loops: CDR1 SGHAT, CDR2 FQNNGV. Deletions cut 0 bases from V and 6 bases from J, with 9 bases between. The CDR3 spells CASSLEAGLEQYF. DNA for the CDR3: TGTGCCAGCAGCTTAGAGGCAGGGCTCGAGCAGTACTTC.

CDR3 bases: TGTGCCAGCAGCGTTACTAGCGGGATCACAGATACGCAGTATTTT. Translated: CASSVTSGITDTQYF. J is TRBJ2-3 and V is TRBV9, with 10 positions matching TRBD2. V gave up 2 bases and J gave up 2 bases; unmatched junction bases: 2. Germline values: CDR1 SGDLS, CDR2 YYNGEE. The CDR3 covers 15 residues. The full variable domain, in which reference TRBV9 and TRBJ2-3 provide the parts outside the CDR3, is DSGVTQTPKHLITATGQRVTLRCSPRSGDLSVYWYQQSLDQGLQFLIQYYNGEERAKGNILERFSAQQFPDLHSELNLSSLELGDSALYFCASSVTSGITDTQYFGPGTRLTVL.

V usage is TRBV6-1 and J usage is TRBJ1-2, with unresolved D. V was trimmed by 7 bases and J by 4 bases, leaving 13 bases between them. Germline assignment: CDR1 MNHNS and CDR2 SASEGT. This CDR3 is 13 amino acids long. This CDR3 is CASTPTRAYGYTF. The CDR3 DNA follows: TGTGCCAGCACCCCAACAAGGGCCTATGGCTACACCTTC.

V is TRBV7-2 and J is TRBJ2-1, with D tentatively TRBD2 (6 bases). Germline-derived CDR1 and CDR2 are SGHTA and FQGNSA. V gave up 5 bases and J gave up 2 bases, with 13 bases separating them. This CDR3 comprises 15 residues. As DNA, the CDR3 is TGTGCCAGCAGCCTAGTGGGAGGTGCCTACAATGAGCAGTTCTTC. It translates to CASSLVGGAYNEQFF.

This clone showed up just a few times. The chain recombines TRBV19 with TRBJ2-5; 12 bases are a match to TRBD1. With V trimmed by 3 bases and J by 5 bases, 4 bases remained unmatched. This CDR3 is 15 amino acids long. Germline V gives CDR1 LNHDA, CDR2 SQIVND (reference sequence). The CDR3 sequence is CASSIGDRGRETQYF. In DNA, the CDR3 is TGTGCCAGTAGTATCGGGGACAGGGGGCGGGAGACCCAGTACTTC.

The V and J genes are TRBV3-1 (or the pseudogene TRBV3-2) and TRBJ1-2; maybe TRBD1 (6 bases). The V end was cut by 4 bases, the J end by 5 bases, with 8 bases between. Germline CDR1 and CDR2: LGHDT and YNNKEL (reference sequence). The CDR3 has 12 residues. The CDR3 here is CASSPGQYGYTF. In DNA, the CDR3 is TGTGCCAGCAGCCCCGGACAGTATGGCTACACCTTC.

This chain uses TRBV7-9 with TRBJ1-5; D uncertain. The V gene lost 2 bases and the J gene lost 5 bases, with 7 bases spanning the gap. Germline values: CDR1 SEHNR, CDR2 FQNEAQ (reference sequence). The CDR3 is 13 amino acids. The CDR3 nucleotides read TGTGCCAGCAGCTTAAATGGAGATCAGCCCCAGCATTTT. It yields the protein CASSLNGDQPQHF.

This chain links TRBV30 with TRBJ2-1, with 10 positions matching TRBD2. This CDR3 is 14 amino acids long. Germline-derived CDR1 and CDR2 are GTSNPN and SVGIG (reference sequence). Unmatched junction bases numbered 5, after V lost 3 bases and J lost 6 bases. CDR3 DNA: TGTGCCTGGAGGTCGGGACTAGCGTTCAATGAGCAGTTCTTC. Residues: CAWRSGLAFNEQFF.

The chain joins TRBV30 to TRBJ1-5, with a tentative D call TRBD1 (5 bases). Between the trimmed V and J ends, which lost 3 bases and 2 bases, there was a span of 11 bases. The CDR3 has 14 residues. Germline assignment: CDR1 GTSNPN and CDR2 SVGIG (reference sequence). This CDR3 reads CAWRTGQGNQPQHF. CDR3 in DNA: TGTGCCTGGAGAACCGGACAAGGCAATCAGCCCCAGCATTTT.

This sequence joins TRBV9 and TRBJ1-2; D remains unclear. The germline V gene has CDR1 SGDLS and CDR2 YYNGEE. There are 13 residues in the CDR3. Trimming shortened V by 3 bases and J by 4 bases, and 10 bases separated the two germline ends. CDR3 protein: CASSDQTAYGYTF. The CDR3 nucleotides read TGTGCCAGCAGCGATCAAACGGCCTATGGCTACACCTTC.

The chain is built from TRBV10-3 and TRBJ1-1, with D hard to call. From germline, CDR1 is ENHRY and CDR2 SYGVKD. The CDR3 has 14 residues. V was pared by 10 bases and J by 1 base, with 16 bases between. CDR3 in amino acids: CATFRVEKNTEAFF. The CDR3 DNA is TGTGCCACGTTTAGGGTAGAGAAGAACACTGAAGCTTTCTTT.

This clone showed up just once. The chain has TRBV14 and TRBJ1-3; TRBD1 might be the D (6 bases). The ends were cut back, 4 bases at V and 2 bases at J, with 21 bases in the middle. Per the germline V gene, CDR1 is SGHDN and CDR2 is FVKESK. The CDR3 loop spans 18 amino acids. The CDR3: CASSPNRAPSPPGNTIYF. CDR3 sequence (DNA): TGTGCCAGCAGCCCAAACAGGGCCCCTTCCCCTCCTGGAAACACCATATATTTT.

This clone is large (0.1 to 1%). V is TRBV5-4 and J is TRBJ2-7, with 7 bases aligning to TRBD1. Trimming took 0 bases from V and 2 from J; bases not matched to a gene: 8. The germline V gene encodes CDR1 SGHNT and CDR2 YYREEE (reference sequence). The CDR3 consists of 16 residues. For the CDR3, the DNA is TGTGCCAGCAGCTTGGGGAAGGGGGCAGCAACCTACGAGCAGTACTTC. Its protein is CASSLGKGAATYEQYF.

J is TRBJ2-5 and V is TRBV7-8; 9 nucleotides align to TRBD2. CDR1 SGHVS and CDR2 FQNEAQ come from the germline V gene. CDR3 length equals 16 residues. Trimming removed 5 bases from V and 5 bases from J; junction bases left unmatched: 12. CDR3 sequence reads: CASSPRGTSGGETQYF. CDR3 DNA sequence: TGTGCCAGCAGCCCCCGGGGGACAAGCGGGGGGGAGACCCAGTACTTC.

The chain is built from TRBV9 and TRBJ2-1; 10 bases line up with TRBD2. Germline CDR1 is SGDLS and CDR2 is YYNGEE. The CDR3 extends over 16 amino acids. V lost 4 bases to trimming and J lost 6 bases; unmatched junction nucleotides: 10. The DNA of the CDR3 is TGTGCCAGCAGCCCAGGGTCAGCGGGGGGGCTCAATGAGCAGTTCTTC. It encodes CASSPGSAGGLNEQFF.

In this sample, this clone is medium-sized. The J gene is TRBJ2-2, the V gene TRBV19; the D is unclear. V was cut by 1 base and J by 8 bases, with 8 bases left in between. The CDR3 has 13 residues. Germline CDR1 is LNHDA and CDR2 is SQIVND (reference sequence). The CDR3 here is CASSIVLQGELFF. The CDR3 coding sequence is TGTGCCAGTAGTATAGTGCTGCAGGGGGAGCTGTTTTTT.

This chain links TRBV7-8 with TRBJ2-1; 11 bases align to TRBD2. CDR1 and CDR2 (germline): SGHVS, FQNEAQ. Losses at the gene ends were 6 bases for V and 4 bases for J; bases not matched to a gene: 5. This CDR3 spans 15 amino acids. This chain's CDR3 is CASRLTSGEYNEQFF. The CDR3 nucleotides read TGTGCCAGCAGGTTGACTAGCGGGGAGTACAATGAGCAGTTCTTC. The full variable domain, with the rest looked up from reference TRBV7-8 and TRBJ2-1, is GAGVSQSPRYKVAKRGQDVALRCDPISGHVSLFWYQQALGQGPEFLTYFQNEAQLDKSGLPSDRFFAERPEGSVSTLKIQRTQQEDSAVYLCASRLTSGEYNEQFFGPGTRLTVL.

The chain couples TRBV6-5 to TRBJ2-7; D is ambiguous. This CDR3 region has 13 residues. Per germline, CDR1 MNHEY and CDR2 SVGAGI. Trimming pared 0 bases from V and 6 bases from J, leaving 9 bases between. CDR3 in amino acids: CASSYSYPFEQYF. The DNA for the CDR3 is TGTGCCAGCAGTTACTCCTACCCCTTCGAGCAGTACTTC.

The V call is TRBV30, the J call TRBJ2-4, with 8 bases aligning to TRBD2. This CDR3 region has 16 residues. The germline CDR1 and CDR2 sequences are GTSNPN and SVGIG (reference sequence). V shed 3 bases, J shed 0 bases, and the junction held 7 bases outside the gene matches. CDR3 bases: TGTGCCTGGAGCCCACGGGGGGGTTTAGCCAAAAACATTCAGTACTTC. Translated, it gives CAWSPRGGLAKNIQYF.

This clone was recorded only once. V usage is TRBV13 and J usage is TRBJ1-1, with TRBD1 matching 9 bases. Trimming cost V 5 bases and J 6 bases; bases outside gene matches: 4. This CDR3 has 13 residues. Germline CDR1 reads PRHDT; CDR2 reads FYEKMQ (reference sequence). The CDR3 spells CASSPGTGPEAFF. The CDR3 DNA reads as TGTGCCAGCAGCCCAGGGACAGGGCCTGAAGCTTTCTTT.

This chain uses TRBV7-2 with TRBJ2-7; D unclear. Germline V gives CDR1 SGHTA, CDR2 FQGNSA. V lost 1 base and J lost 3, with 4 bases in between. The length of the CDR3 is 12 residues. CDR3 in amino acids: CASSLVGYEQYF. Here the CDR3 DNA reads TGTGCCAGCAGCTTAGTTGGCTACGAGCAGTACTTC.

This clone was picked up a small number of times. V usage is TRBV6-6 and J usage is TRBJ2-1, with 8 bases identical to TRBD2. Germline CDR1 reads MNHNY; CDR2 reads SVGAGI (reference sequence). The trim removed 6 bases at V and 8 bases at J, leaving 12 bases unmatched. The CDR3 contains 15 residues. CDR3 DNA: TGTGCCAGCAGACAAGGACTAGCTAGGGGCCATGAGCAGTTCTTC. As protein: CASRQGLARGHEQFF.

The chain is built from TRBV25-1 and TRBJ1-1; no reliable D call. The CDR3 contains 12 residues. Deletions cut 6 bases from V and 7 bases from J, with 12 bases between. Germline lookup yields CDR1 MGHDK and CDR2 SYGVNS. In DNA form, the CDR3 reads TGTGCCAGCAGAAGTCTTTCCGGTGAAGCTTTCTTT. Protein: CASRSLSGEAFF.

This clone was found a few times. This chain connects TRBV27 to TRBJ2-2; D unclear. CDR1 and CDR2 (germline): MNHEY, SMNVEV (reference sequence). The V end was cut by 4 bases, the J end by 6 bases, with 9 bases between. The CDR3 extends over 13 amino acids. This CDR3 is CASSSSAPGELFF. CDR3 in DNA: TGTGCCAGCAGTTCCTCGGCCCCCGGGGAGCTGTTTTTT.

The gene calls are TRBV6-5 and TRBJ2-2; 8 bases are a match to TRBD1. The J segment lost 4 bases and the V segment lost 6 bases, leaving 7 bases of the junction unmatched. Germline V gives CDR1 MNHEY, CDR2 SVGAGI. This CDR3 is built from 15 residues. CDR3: CASSTSTGVTGELFF. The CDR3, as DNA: TGTGCCAGCAGCACATCGACAGGGGTCACCGGGGAGCTGTTTTTT.